A selection of T cell receptor beta chains follows, all from one sample in a study of blood T cell repertoires in COVID-19. Sequencing was performed with immunoSEQ multiplex PCR; in TCRdb, only in-frame clones are kept and a portion is missing. The sample holds fewer than 300,000 clones, 82% seen once. Source material: peripheral blood. The receptors here all came from a woman younger than 35 with acute or convalescent COVID-19. Both conserved end residues are part of each CDR3. Fields, in order: clone size, D gene, J gene, V gene, CDR3 protein, CDR3 DNA. D genes are given only for firm matches. A row's size may be missing; if present it is once, few, many or a size class.

>NA|NA|TRBJ1-5|TRBV18
CASSPGGSNQPQHF
TGTGCCAGCTCACCGGGGGGTAGCAATCAGCCCCAGCATTTT
>NA|NA|TRBJ1-1|TRBV7-2
CASSSGWPTMNTEAFF
TGTGCCAGCAGCTCCGGTTGGCCGACTATGAACACTGAAGCTTTCTTT
>NA|TRBD1|TRBJ2-3|TRBV23-1
CASSQSFTGGEDTQYF
TGCGCCAGCAGTCAATCTTTCACAGGGGGCGAAGATACGCAGTATTTT
>few|NA|TRBJ2-2|TRBV3-1/TRBV3-2
CASSELPPATANTGELFF
TGTGCCAGCAGCGAACTACCTCCGGCGACAGCGAACACCGGGGAGCTGTTTTTT
>NA|TRBD2|TRBJ2-1|TRBV28
CASSSRTSGTYNEQFF
TGTGCCAGCAGTTCCAGGACTAGCGGGACCTACAATGAGCAGTTCTTC
>NA|TRBD2|TRBJ2-1|TRBV28
CASSLFKVASGRVNEQFF
TGTGCCAGCAGTTTATTTAAAGTTGCTAGCGGGAGAGTTAATGAGCAGTTCTTC
>NA|NA|TRBJ2-7|TRBV5-1
CASSLGQSYEQYF
TGCGCCAGCAGCTTGGGACAGTCCTACGAGCAGTACTTC
>NA|TRBD1|TRBJ1-3|TRBV4-2
CASSHGDRAGNTIYF
TGTGCCAGCAGCCATGGGGACAGGGCTGGAAACACCATATATTTT
>NA|NA|TRBJ1-1|TRBV6-5
CASSYHGQIIEAFF
TGTGCCAGCAGTTACCACGGACAGATAATTGAAGCTTTCTTT
>NA|NA|TRBJ2-5|TRBV7-9
CASSLVRMRVETQYF
TGTGCCAGCAGCTTAGTGAGGATGCGAGTGGAGACCCAGTACTTC